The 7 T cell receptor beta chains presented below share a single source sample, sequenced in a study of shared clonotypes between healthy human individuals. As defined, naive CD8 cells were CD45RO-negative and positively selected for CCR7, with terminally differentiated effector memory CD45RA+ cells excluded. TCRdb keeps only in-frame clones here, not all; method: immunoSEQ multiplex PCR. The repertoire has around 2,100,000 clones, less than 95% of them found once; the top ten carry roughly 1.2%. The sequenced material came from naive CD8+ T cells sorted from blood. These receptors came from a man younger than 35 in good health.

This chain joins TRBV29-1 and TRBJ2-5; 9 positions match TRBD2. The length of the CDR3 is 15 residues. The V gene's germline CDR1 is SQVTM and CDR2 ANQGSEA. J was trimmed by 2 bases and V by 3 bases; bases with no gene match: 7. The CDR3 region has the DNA TGCAGCGTTGAGGCTAGCGGGATGATGCAAGAGACCCAGTACTTC. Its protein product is CSVEASGMMQETQYF.

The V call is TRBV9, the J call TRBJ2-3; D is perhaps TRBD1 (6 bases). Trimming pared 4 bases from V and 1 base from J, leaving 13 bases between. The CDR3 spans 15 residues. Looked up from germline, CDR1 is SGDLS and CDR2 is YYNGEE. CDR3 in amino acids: CASSPRTARTDTQYF. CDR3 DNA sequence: TGTGCCAGCAGCCCCCGGACAGCTCGCACAGATACGCAGTATTTT.

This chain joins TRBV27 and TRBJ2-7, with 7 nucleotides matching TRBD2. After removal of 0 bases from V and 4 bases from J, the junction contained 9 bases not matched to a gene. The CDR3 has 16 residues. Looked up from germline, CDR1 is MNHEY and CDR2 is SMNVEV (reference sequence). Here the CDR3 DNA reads TGTGCCAGCAGTTTATCCGCGGGGGAGAAGGGTTACGAGCAGTACTTC. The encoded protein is CASSLSAGEKGYEQYF.

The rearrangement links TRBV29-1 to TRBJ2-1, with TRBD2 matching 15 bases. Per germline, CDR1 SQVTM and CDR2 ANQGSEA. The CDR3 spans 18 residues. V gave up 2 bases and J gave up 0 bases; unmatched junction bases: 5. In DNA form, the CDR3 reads TGCAGCGTTGAACCGGGACTAGCGGGAGGAAGCTCCTACAATGAGCAGTTCTTC. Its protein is CSVEPGLAGGSSYNEQFF.

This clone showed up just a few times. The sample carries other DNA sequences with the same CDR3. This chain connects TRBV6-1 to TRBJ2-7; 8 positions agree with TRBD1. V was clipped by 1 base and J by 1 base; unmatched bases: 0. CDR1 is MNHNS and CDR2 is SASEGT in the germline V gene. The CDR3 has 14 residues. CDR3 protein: CASSEGTGSYEQYF. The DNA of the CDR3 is TGTGCCAGCAGTGAAGGGACAGGGTCCTACGAGCAGTACTTC.

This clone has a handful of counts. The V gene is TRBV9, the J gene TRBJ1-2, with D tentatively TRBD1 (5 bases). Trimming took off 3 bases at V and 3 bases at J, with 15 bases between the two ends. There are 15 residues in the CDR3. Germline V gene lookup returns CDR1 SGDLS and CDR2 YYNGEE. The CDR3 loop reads CASSAGTGTDYGYTF. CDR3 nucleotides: TGTGCCAGCAGCGCGGGAACCGGGACCGACTATGGCTACACCTTC.

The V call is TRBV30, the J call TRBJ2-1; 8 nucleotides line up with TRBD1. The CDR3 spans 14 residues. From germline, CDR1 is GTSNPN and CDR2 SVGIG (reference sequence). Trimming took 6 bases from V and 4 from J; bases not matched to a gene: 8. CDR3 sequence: CACLDRAGYNEQFF. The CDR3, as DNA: TGTGCCTGCCTGGACAGGGCAGGATACAATGAGCAGTTCTTC.